Listed here are 11 T cell receptor beta chains from one sample, sequenced in a study of blood T cell repertoires in COVID-19. TCRdb's table, derived via immunoSEQ multiplex PCR, lists solely in-frame clones and lacks some. The table has 150,000 to 200,000 clones, 82% seen once. The sample was peripheral blood. The receptors here all came from a woman aged 70 to 79 with acute or convalescent COVID-19.

The chain has TRBV5-4 and TRBJ2-5; TRBD2 matches at 14 bases. Germline values: CDR1 SGHNT, CDR2 YYREEE (reference sequence). The CDR3 length is 16 residues. V lost 4 bases to trimming and J lost 2 bases; unmatched junction nucleotides: 4. The DNA for the CDR3 is TGTGCCAGCAGCCCCGGGACTAGCGGGAGACAAGAGACCCAGTACTTC. Translation: CASSPGTSGRQETQYF.

The chain employs TRBV30 and TRBJ1-4; 8 bases are shared with TRBD1. Looked up from germline, CDR1 is GTSNPN and CDR2 is SVGIG (reference sequence). The length of the CDR3 is 18 residues. V lost 0 bases to trimming and J lost 9 bases; unmatched junction nucleotides: 18. The CDR3 region has the DNA TGTGCCTGGAGTGTTAACGACAGGGGCAGTCAGGGCAGACAAAAACTGTTTTTT. This translates into CAWSVNDRGSQGRQKLFF.

This clone was detected only once. The chain couples TRBV6-2 or TRBV6-3 to TRBJ2-3, with D perhaps TRBD1 (5 bases). From germline, CDR1 is MNHEY and CDR2 SVGEGT. The CDR3 loop spans 14 amino acids. Between the trimmed V and J ends, which lost 2 bases and 11 bases, there was a span of 17 bases. CDR3 sequence: CASSYGPNQGVQYF. The CDR3 nucleotides are TGTGCCAGCAGTTACGGGCCAAACCAAGGGGTGCAGTATTTT.

The CDR3 reads CASSPRTSSYNEQFF. CDR3 bases: TGTGCCAGCTCACCCAGGACTAGCTCCTACAATGAGCAGTTCTTC. The V and J genes are TRBV18 and TRBJ2-1, with 7 nucleotides matching TRBD2. Trimming removed 3 bases from V and 0 bases from J; junction bases left unmatched: 2. Germline lookup yields CDR1 KGHSH and CDR2 LQKENI. The CDR3 extends over 15 amino acids.

V usage is TRBV4-3 and J usage is TRBJ2-7; 9 positions match TRBD2. Germline V gene data show CDR1 as LGHNA and CDR2 as YSLEER. After removal of 2 bases from V and 3 bases from J, the junction contained 5 bases not matched to a gene. The CDR3 totals 15 residues. The CDR3 nucleotides are TGCGCCAGCAGCCAAAGAATTAGCGGGAGCTACGAGCAGTACTTC. Its protein product is CASSQRISGSYEQYF.

V is TRBV3-1 (or the pseudogene TRBV3-2) and J is TRBJ1-1, with D unresolved. The CDR3 covers 13 residues. CDR1 and CDR2 (germline): LGHDT, YNNKEL (reference sequence). V dropped 0 bases and J dropped 10 bases, with 12 bases sitting between them. CDR3 DNA sequence: TGTGCCAGCAGCCAAGAATCGGGGAAGGGAGCTTTCTTT. Its protein is CASSQESGKGAFF.

The chain is built from TRBV19 and TRBJ1-5; possibly TRBD1 for D (6 bases). With 5 bases removed from V and 5 bases from J, the gap between germline ends came to 13 bases. The germline V gene has CDR1 LNHDA and CDR2 SQIVND (reference sequence). CDR3 length: 14 amino acids. The CDR3: CASSVGTPDQPQHF. The CDR3 DNA reads as TGTGCCAGTAGTGTCGGGACACCGGATCAGCCCCAGCATTTT. Variable domain in full (rest from reference TRBV19 and TRBJ1-5): DGGITQSPKYLFRKEGQNVTLSCEQNLNHDAMYWYRQDPGQGLRLIYYSQIVNDFQKGDIAEGYSVSREKKESFPLTVTSAQKNPTAFYLCASSVGTPDQPQHFGDGTRLSIL.

The gene calls are TRBV5-3 and TRBJ1-6, with TRBD1 matching over 9 bases. TRBV5-3 is an ORF, and what it does is uncertain. The CDR3 totals 15 residues. CDR3 loop: CASSRPDRGNSPLHF. For the CDR3, the DNA is TGTGCTTCTTCCCGTCCGGACAGGGGAAATTCACCCCTCCACTTT.

The CDR3 coding sequence is TGTGCCAGCAGCGGTGGCTCGCGGGGGTGGTATAATTCACCCCTCCACTTT. It specifies CASSGGSRGWYNSPLHF. The genes are TRBV9 and TRBJ1-6, with TRBD1 as a possible D gene (5 bases). CDR1 SGDLS and CDR2 YYNGEE come from the germline V gene. CDR3 size: 17 residues. V dropped 3 bases and J dropped 4 bases, with 17 bases sitting between them.

The genes are TRBV28 and TRBJ1-1; D possibly corresponds to TRBD1 (6 bases). Germline V gene lookup returns CDR1 MDHEN and CDR2 SYDVKM. The V end was cut by 3 bases, the J end by 0 bases, with 11 bases between. The CDR3 consists of 15 residues. CDR3 nucleotides: TGTGCCAGCAGTTTGGGGGGGCGCATGAACACTGAAGCTTTCTTT. This codes for CASSLGGRMNTEAFF.

The chain joins TRBV18 to TRBJ2-3; 8 bases map to TRBD2. CDR3 size: 15 residues. The germline CDR1 and CDR2 sequences are KGHSH and LQKENI. V was clipped by 6 bases and J by 2 bases; unmatched bases: 7. CDR3 protein: CASSPRRGDTDTQYF. The CDR3 DNA follows: TGTGCCAGCTCCCCCAGGCGGGGGGACACAGATACGCAGTATTTT.